Presented here are 14 T cell receptor beta chains from one specimen sequenced in a study of shared clonotypes between healthy human individuals. Sequenced by immunoSEQ multiplex PCR; TCRdb stores in-frame clones only, minus some. Of about 490,000 clones listed, 79% are singletons. Sample: PBMCs. Receptors originate from a woman aged 40-49 years in good health. Some clones in this sample may be carry-over from other donors' samples.

This clone was observed a few times. The chain is built from TRBV4-3 and TRBJ1-1; D may be TRBD1 (5 bases). The V gene's germline CDR1 is LGHNA and CDR2 YSLEER. CDR3 size: 16 residues. V gave up 0 bases and J gave up 3 bases, with 14 bases separating them. Here the CDR3 reads CASSQDRFRQHTEAFF. In DNA form, the CDR3 reads TGCGCCAGCAGCCAAGATCGGTTTAGACAGCACACTGAAGCTTTCTTT.

This chain uses TRBV18 with TRBJ1-1; D gene ambiguous. The CDR3 has 17 amino acids. Trimming took off 5 bases at V and 0 bases at J, with 19 bases between the two ends. The germline gives CDR1 KGHSH, CDR2 LQKENI. The CDR3 DNA reads as TGTGCCAGCTCAAGGGCGGCAGGAACACCAATGAACACTGAAGCTTTCTTT. It specifies CASSRAAGTPMNTEAFF.

V is TRBV5-1 and J is TRBJ2-3, with TRBD2 matching 7 bases. Germline V gene lookup returns CDR1 SGHRS and CDR2 YFSETQ. Unmatched junction bases numbered 3, after V lost 4 bases and J lost 4 bases. This CDR3 is built from 13 residues. The DNA of the CDR3 is TGCGCCAGCAGCGGGGGGGAAGCAGATACGCAGTATTTT. Translating gives CASSGGEADTQYF. Full variable domain (outside the CDR3, taken from reference TRBV5-1 and TRBJ2-3): KAGVTQTPRYLIKTRGQQVTLSCSPISGHRSVSWYQQTPGQGLQFLFEYFSETQRNKGNFPGRFSGRQFSNSRSEMNVSTLELGDSALYLCASSGGEADTQYFGPGTRLTVL.

The chain has TRBV6-6 and TRBJ2-7; a possible D gene is TRBD2 (6 bases). The germline CDR1 and CDR2 sequences are MNHNY and SVGAGI (reference sequence). This CDR3 region has 16 residues. Deletions cut 6 bases from V and 4 bases from J, with 22 bases between. As DNA, the CDR3 is TGTGCCAGCAGCCGTGGGTCGGGGCGGGATAGTTACGAGCAGTACTTC. This codes for CASSRGSGRDSYEQYF.

V usage is TRBV9 and J usage is TRBJ2-7; 8 bases line up with TRBD1. The CDR3 sequence is 15 residues long. Trimming cost V 4 bases and J 3 bases; bases outside gene matches: 9. CDR1 is SGDLS and CDR2 is YYNGEE in the germline V gene. Written as DNA, the CDR3 is TGTGCCAGCAGCCCCTCCCCAGGGGGCGTCTACGAGCAGTACTTC. This translates into CASSPSPGGVYEQYF.

This rearrangement joins TRBV5-1 to TRBJ2-2; D is uncertain. From germline, CDR1 is SGHRS and CDR2 YFSETQ. Trimming cost V 4 bases and J 5 bases, with 9 bases left between them. CDR3 length: 13 residues. The CDR3 here is CASSDTRTGELFF. CDR3 DNA sequence: TGCGCCAGCAGCGATACCAGGACCGGGGAGCTGTTTTTT.

This clone was observed a few times. The chain couples TRBV6-6 to TRBJ1-2, with D possibly matching TRBD1 (5 bases). Germline V CDR1 and CDR2: MNHNY, SVGAGI (reference sequence). V was shortened by 7 bases and J by 8 bases, with 17 bases between the two germline ends. CDR3 size: 13 residues. The DNA for the CDR3 is TGTGCCAGCACCTCCGGGACTCAAGGCGGCTACACCTTC. Protein sequence: CASTSGTQGGYTF.

This clone was detected many times. This sample also contains other DNA sequences that code for the same CDR3. This sequence joins TRBV5-1 and TRBJ2-5, with D unclear. This CDR3 has 15 residues. V lost 0 bases to trimming and J lost 2 bases, with 11 bases between them. CDR1 SGHRS and CDR2 YFSETQ come from the germline V gene. The CDR3 loop reads CASSLEGASQETQYF. Here the CDR3 DNA reads TGCGCCAGCAGCTTGGAGGGCGCCAGTCAAGAGACCCAGTACTTC. Using reference TRBV5-1 and TRBJ2-5 for the parts outside the CDR3, the full variable domain is KAGVTQTPRYLIKTRGQQVTLSCSPISGHRSVSWYQQTPGQGLQFLFEYFSETQRNKGNFPGRFSGRQFSNSRSEMNVSTLELGDSALYLCASSLEGASQETQYFGPGTRLLVL.

This chain joins TRBV7-9 and TRBJ2-5, with D perhaps matching TRBD2 (6 bases). The CDR3 runs to 13 residues. The germline V and J ends were trimmed by 4 bases and 3 bases, with 9 bases remaining between them. Germline V lookup: CDR1 SEHNR, CDR2 FQNEAQ (reference sequence). The CDR3 loop reads CASSYSGKETQYF. The CDR3 DNA follows: TGTGCCAGCAGCTATAGCGGAAAAGAGACCCAGTACTTC.

The chain uses TRBV7-9 and TRBJ1-2; D might be TRBD1 (6 bases). In germline, CDR1 is SEHNR, CDR2 FQNEAQ (reference sequence). The CDR3 loop spans 12 amino acids. The V end was cut by 5 bases, the J end by 3 bases, with 7 bases between. CDR3 protein: CASSKGDYGYTF. CDR3 coding DNA: TGTGCCAGCAGCAAGGGGGACTATGGCTACACCTTC.

In its sample, this clone was seen a few times. The chain links TRBV2 to TRBJ1-1; maybe TRBD1 (6 bases). V was cut by 6 bases and J by 4 bases, with 15 bases left in between. CDR1 is SNHLY and CDR2 is FYNNEI in the germline V gene. This CDR3 comprises 14 residues. CDR3 residues: CASRSQGGVTEAFF. The CDR3 bases are TGTGCCAGCAGGAGCCAAGGGGGGGTCACTGAAGCTTTCTTT.

This clone was seen only a few times. V and J are TRBV5-1 and TRBJ1-1; D is undetermined. The CDR3 runs 14 residues. The V gene lost 4 bases and the J gene lost 2 bases, with 12 bases spanning the gap. Per germline, CDR1 SGHRS and CDR2 YFSETQ. CDR3 amino acids: CASSPDRGNTEAFF. For the CDR3, the DNA is TGCGCCAGCAGCCCTGACCGTGGAAACACTGAAGCTTTCTTT.

The chain joins TRBV9 to TRBJ2-1, with D unresolved. Trimming cost V 5 bases and J 0 bases, with 12 bases left between them. There are 15 residues in the CDR3. CDR1 is SGDLS, CDR2 YYNGEE, per germline. CDR3 sequence reads: CASSGEPGSYNEQFF. The CDR3 region has the DNA TGTGCCAGCAGTGGAGAACCGGGCTCCTACAATGAGCAGTTCTTC. Complete variable domain (other parts from reference TRBV9 and TRBJ2-1): DSGVTQTPKHLITATGQRVTLRCSPRSGDLSVYWYQQSLDQGLQFLIQYYNGEERAKGNILERFSAQQFPDLHSELNLSSLELGDSALYFCASSGEPGSYNEQFFGPGTRLTVL.

This clone appeared many times. The V gene is TRBV30, the J gene TRBJ2-3, with a weak D call TRBD1 (6 bases). The germline CDR1 and CDR2 sequences are GTSNPN and SVGIG (reference sequence). The CDR3 spans 15 residues. V dropped 4 bases and J dropped 4 bases, with 18 bases sitting between them. The CDR3 nucleotides are TGTGCCTGGAATCAGAGGACCAGGGGCCCAGATACGCAGTATTTT. This sequence encodes CAWNQRTRGPDTQYF.